The clone carrying this TCR beta chain has a handful of counts. This specimen comes from a study of cytotoxic CD8 clonotypes in ibrutinib-treated CLL. Generated by immunoSEQ multiplex PCR, the TCRdb table keeps only in-frame clones and is missing some. Of 120,000 to 150,000 clones listed, around 93% were seen once; the top ten hold 10% to 14%. Germline loops: CDR1 SQVTM, CDR2 ANQGSEA. V was clipped by 8 bases and J by 5 bases; unmatched bases: 9. The CDR3 loop spans 14 amino acids. The chain joins TRBV29-1 to TRBJ2-5; 12 nucleotides align to TRBD2. The receptor was derived from a human donor with chronic lymphocytic leukemia. The specimen was PBMCs, collected after 12 months of ibrutinib treatment. CDR3 nucleotide sequence: TGCAGCATCCAGACTAGCGGGAGCTTTGAGACCCAGTACTTC. Its translation: CSIQTSGSFETQYF.